A selection of T cell receptor beta chains follows, all from one sample in a study of early T cells in non-severe SARS-CoV-2 infection. TCRdb called the 5' RACE reads again in MiXCR, with one record for every CDR3 protein. Of around 60,000 distinct CDR3 sequences listed, about 13% were seen once; the top ten hold 9.5% to 10%. The material sequenced was whole blood. The receptors derive from an adult who was a healthcare worker with PCR-confirmed SARS-CoV-2 infection or an uninfected control (not recorded which). CDR3s include the opening cysteine and the closing phenylalanine or tryptophan. Expanded clones are given a class, and other clones once, few, many or no size at all.

v_call	clone_size	j_call	cdr3_aa
TRBV28	-	TRBJ2-7	CASRSPNRHYEQYF
TRBV14	few	TRBJ2-7	CASSSRLAGVGEQYF
TRBV27	-	TRBJ1-5	CASSLRGQPQHF
TRBV5-4	-	TRBJ2-3	CASRVGLADTQYF
TRBV28	-	TRBJ1-5	CASSLYGRGGNQPQHF
TRBV12-5	many	TRBJ1-1	CASGPAGGMNTEAFF
TRBV6-2/TRBV6-3	few	TRBJ2-2	CASSYWQDKPSGELFF
TRBV12-3/TRBV12-4	many	TRBJ1-2	CASSFRGQHGYTF
TRBV28	-	TRBJ1-1	CASSLVNTEAFF
TRBV20-1	-	TRBJ1-2	CSAVGGREPYGYTF
TRBV7-6	few	TRBJ2-1	CASSQDRDREYNEQFF
TRBV12-3/TRBV12-4	-	TRBJ1-2	CASSPAPGDRGYTF
TRBV6-4	-	TRBJ2-7	CASSGFRDPSDEQYF
TRBV7-2	many	TRBJ2-3	CASSLIGTGWAPRSLDTQYF
TRBV27	few	TRBJ2-5	CASSLYPPQGMVAGEQETQYF
TRBV6-2/TRBV6-3	few	TRBJ2-5	CASSASRGVQETQYF
TRBV25-1	-	TRBJ2-3	CASSGTSGRARDTQYF
TRBV29-1	-	TRBJ2-1	CSVNPSGTAEQFF
TRBV20-1	many	TRBJ2-7	CSPGLAGGTYYEQYF
TRBV2	many	TRBJ1-1	CASSVDRAATEAFF
TRBV6-5	few	TRBJ1-5	CASSYGGSGNQPQHF
TRBV4-1	-	TRBJ2-7	CASSQDRQGRYEQYF
TRBV28	few	TRBJ1-1	CASSFGGEAFF
TRBV29-1	many	TRBJ2-1	CSVEDYNEQFF
TRBV28	-	TRBJ2-3	CASATAGGLRSDTQYF
TRBV5-1	many	TRBJ2-3	CASSLDSSTDTQYF
TRBV6-2/TRBV6-3	-	TRBJ2-1	CASSQERFEQFF
TRBV20-1	few	TRBJ1-5	CSATWDRGANQPQHF
TRBV20-1	many	TRBJ2-3	CSASTGSTDTQYF
TRBV28	-	TRBJ2-3	CASTLANTDTQYF
TRBV6-2/TRBV6-3	many	TRBJ2-1	CASNLQGSYNEQFF
TRBV7-3	few	TRBJ1-6	CASSRQGNSPLHF